This T cell receptor (beta chain) was observed in a study of blood T cell repertoires in COVID-19. The assay was immunoSEQ multiplex PCR, and TCRdb's table has in-frame clones only and misses some. The data contain approximately 73,000 clones, roughly 87% of them singletons. Germline assignment: CDR1 SGHTA and CDR2 FQGTGA. This CDR3 contains 17 residues. Trimming cost V 2 bases and J 2 bases; bases outside gene matches: 5. The origin of this receptor is a man older than 75 with acute or convalescent COVID-19. The V gene is TRBV7-3, the J gene TRBJ2-6; TRBD2 aligns across 8 bases. Sequenced sample: peripheral blood. This CDR3 reads CASSLFGGAPGANVLTF. In nucleotides, the CDR3 is TGTGCCAGCAGCTTATTCGGGGGGGCCCCTGGGGCCAACGTCCTGACTTTC.